A selection of T cell receptor beta chains follows, all from one sample in a study of technical replicates of blood from a few donors. Some clones are missing from TCRdb's copy, which holds only in-frame ones; the method was immunoSEQ multiplex PCR. The sample yields around 50,000 clones, roughly 95% seen once. Sequencing was done on a sample of T cells isolated from PBMCs. These receptor sequences come from a human donor in good health. CDR3s include the opening cysteine and the closing phenylalanine or tryptophan. Fields, in order: clone size, CDR3 length, J gene, V gene, D gene, CDR3 protein, CDR3 DNA. The D gene is left open where the match is weak. Expanded clones get a size class; other rows say once, few or many, or leave the size out.

>NA|14|TRBJ2-7|TRBV4-2|NA
CASSLQAFSYEQYF
TGTGCCAGCAGCCTACAGGCGTTCTCCTACGAGCAGTACTTC
>NA|15|TRBJ1-1|TRBV9|TRBD1
CASSANLRGSTEAFF
TGTGCCAGCAGCGCTAACCTCAGGGGGAGCACTGAAGCTTTCTTT
>NA|13|TRBJ1-1|TRBV6-6|TRBD1
CASSDRGATEAFF
TGTGCCAGCAGTGACAGGGGGGCCACTGAAGCTTTCTTT
>NA|16|TRBJ2-5|TRBV7-3|TRBD2
CASSPGLAEGQETQYF
TGTGCCAGCAGCCCTGGACTAGCGGAGGGACAAGAGACCCAGTACTTC
>NA|14|TRBJ1-1|TRBV6-5|TRBD1
CASSYYTGVTEAFF
TGTGCCAGCAGTTACTATACAGGGGTTACTGAAGCTTTCTTT
>NA|10|TRBJ1-5|TRBV28|TRBD1
CETGTQPQHF
TGTGAGACAGGGACTCAGCCCCAGCATTTT
>NA|15|TRBJ2-7|TRBV27|NA
CASSYSGGGGSEQYF
TGTGCCAGCAGCTATTCGGGAGGTGGGGGCTCCGAGCAGTACTTC
>NA|13|TRBJ1-1|TRBV6-6|TRBD1
CASSYGTGEVAFF
TGTGCCAGCAGTTACGGGACAGGGGAAGTTGCTTTCTTT
>NA|15|TRBJ1-4|TRBV5-1|NA
CASSLAWTEDEKLFF
TGCGCCAGCAGCTTGGCATGGACAGAGGATGAAAAACTGTTTTTT
>NA|15|TRBJ2-7|TRBV7-3|TRBD1
CASSLAGTGAYEQYF
TGTGCCAGCAGCTTAGCCGGGACAGGAGCCTACGAGCAGTACTTC
>NA|15|TRBJ1-5|TRBV30|NA
CAWSTFGGGNQPQHF
TGTGCCTGGAGTACCTTCGGAGGGGGCAATCAGCCCCAGCATTTT
>NA|17|TRBJ2-7|TRBV12-2|NA
CASRLCLAGLAVHEQYF
TGTGCAAGTCGCTTATGTTTAGCGGGACTAGCTGTCCACGAGCAGTACTTC
>NA|12|TRBJ1-1|TRBV6-1|NA
CASQTGNTEAFF
TGTGCCAGCCAGACAGGTAACACTGAAGCTTTCTTT
>NA|16|TRBJ1-4|TRBV28|NA
CASSSYRVATNEKLFF
TGTGCCAGCAGTTCTTACAGGGTTGCAACTAATGAAAAACTGTTTTTT
>NA|13|TRBJ1-5|TRBV30|TRBD1
CAWEGQGGQPQHF
TGTGCCTGGGAAGGACAGGGAGGTCAGCCCCAGCATTTT
>once|14|TRBJ2-2|TRBV19|TRBD2
CASSRLAGTGELFF
TGTGCCAGTAGCCGACTAGCGGGCACCGGGGAGCTGTTTTTT
>NA|14|TRBJ1-2|TRBV9|NA
CASSVGGGSYGYTF
TGTGCCAGCAGCGTAGGAGGGGGAAGCTATGGCTACACCTTC
>NA|15|TRBJ1-5|TRBV2|NA
CASSEKVSRIQPQHF
TGTGCCAGCAGTGAAAAAGTATCGAGGATTCAGCCCCAGCATTTT
>NA|15|TRBJ2-1|TRBV29-1|TRBD1
CSVEDADREVNEQFF
TGCAGCGTTGAAGATGCTGACAGGGAAGTGAATGAGCAGTTCTTC
>NA|14|TRBJ1-2|TRBV6-5|TRBD1
CAILRTGENYGYTF
TGTGCCATCCTGCGGACAGGCGAGAACTATGGCTACACCTTC
>NA|15|TRBJ2-7|TRBV9|NA
CASSPRVGSSYEQYF
TGTGCCAGCAGCCCCCGTGTAGGGAGCTCCTACGAGCAGTACTTC
>NA|14|TRBJ1-2|TRBV6-4|NA
CASRQTGSYYGYTF
TGTGCCAGCAGACAGACAGGCTCCTACTATGGCTACACCTTC
>NA|12|TRBJ1-1|TRBV10-1|NA
CASSVTGIGAFF
TGCGCCAGCAGTGTAACAGGTATCGGAGCTTTCTTT
>NA|14|TRBJ1-1|TRBV7-9|NA
CASSPQGQNTEAFF
TGTGCCAGCAGCCCACAGGGACAGAACACTGAAGCTTTCTTT
>NA|15|TRBJ2-7|TRBV9|TRBD1
CASSPKTGSRYEQYF
TGTGCCAGCAGCCCTAAGACAGGGTCGCGATACGAGCAGTACTTC
>NA|14|TRBJ2-2|TRBV9|NA
CASSVVAEAGELFF
TGTGCCAGCAGCGTAGTAGCGGAAGCCGGGGAGCTGTTTTTT
>NA|16|TRBJ2-2|TRBV7-3|NA
CASSLRPDSNTGELFF
TGTGCCAGCAGCTTACGCCCCGACAGCAACACCGGGGAGCTGTTTTTT
>NA|12|TRBJ2-5|TRBV30|NA
CAWKSGVETQYF
TGTGCCTGGAAGTCAGGGGTAGAGACCCAGTACTTC
>NA|14|TRBJ1-4|TRBV19|NA
CASSIGQFNEKLFF
TGTGCCAGTAGTATCGGACAGTTCAATGAAAAACTGTTTTTT
>NA|18|TRBJ2-3|TRBV5-1|TRBD2
CASSLGRLAEPSTDTQYF
TGCGCCAGCAGCTTGGGGCGTCTAGCGGAGCCTAGCACAGATACGCAGTATTTT
>NA|15|TRBJ1-2|TRBV6-5|NA
CASSYLPGANYGYTF
TGTGCCAGCAGTTACTTGCCCGGAGCTAACTATGGCTACACCTTC
>NA|16|TRBJ2-2|TRBV7-3|TRBD2
CASSSGLAGGTGELFF
TGTGCCAGCAGCTCAGGACTAGCGGGAGGCACCGGGGAGCTGTTTTTT
>NA|13|TRBJ1-1|TRBV29-1|NA
CSVVAQGGTEAFF
TGCAGCGTTGTAGCGCAGGGAGGGACTGAAGCTTTCTTT
>NA|16|TRBJ2-2|TRBV6-6|TRBD2
CASSYLPSGNTGELFF
TGTGCCAGCAGTTACCTCCCTAGCGGGAACACCGGGGAGCTGTTTTTT
>NA|16|TRBJ2-3|TRBV30|NA
CAWSVDPFGPTDTQYF
TGTGCCTGGAGTGTAGATCCGTTTGGCCCCACAGATACGCAGTATTTT
>NA|16|TRBJ2-7|TRBV9|TRBD2
CASSSSGKRESHEQYF
TGTGCCAGCAGCTCTAGCGGGAAGCGGGAGTCCCACGAGCAGTACTTC
>once|15|TRBJ2-3|TRBV6-5|NA
CASSPGLLLRDTQYF
TGTGCCAGCAGTCCGGGACTCCTCCTCAGGGATACGCAGTATTTT
>few|14|TRBJ2-3|TRBV11-2|NA
CASSFGSNTDTQYF
TGTGCCAGCAGCTTTGGGAGTAACACAGATACGCAGTATTTT
>NA|14|TRBJ1-2|TRBV30|TRBD1
CAWRPDRGYSGYTF
TGTGCCTGGAGACCCGACAGGGGGTATAGTGGCTACACCTTC
>NA|14|TRBJ2-1|TRBV29-1|TRBD2
CSVKTSGLYNEQFF
TGCAGCGTAAAGACTAGCGGACTTTACAATGAGCAGTTCTTC